This T cell receptor (beta chain) appears in the sequencing data of a study of blood T cell repertoires in COVID-19. Study context: Sites in the United States, Italy and Spain provided acute and convalescent COVID-19 samples. Sources were T cells, B-cell-depleted T cells, or PBMCs; the material itself was cDNA or gDNA.

Germline lookup yields CDR1 SGDLS and CDR2 YYNGEE. The CDR3 is made up of 15 amino acids. V shed 0 bases and J shed 5 bases, with 9 bases lying between them. Generated by immunoSEQ multiplex PCR, the TCRdb table keeps only in-frame clones and is missing some. This table holds about 410,000 clones, approximately 90% found once. Sequencing used peripheral blood. The chain uses TRBV9 and TRBJ1-6; tentatively, D is TRBD1 (5 bases). This TCR was sampled from a woman between 40 and 55 years old with COVID-19, enrolled during active disease. CDR3 coding DNA: TGTGCCAGCAGCGTAGGTCCAGGGAATAATTCACCCCTCCACTTT. As protein: CASSVGPGNNSPLHF.